Listed below are T cell receptor beta chains from one sample, sequenced in a study of blood T cells in healthy people across ages. Via MiXCR, TCRdb re-called the 5' RACE reads, giving one row per CDR3 protein. This sample has fewer than 900,000 distinct CDR3 sequences, with roughly 43% found just once. Material for sequencing was blood. The receptors here all came from a woman in her sixties in good health. CDR3s include the opening cysteine and the closing phenylalanine or tryptophan. Each record gives: V gene, clone size, J gene, D gene, CDR3 protein, CDR3 DNA. The D gene is left open where the match is weak. The listing skips clone size in some rows; elsewhere it reads once, few, many or a size class.

>TRBV12-3/TRBV12-4|few|TRBJ1-6|.
CASSLAGDGSPLHF
TGTGCCAGCAGTTTAGCGGGGGACGGTTCACCCCTCCACTTT
>TRBV6-5|few|TRBJ2-5|TRBD2
CASSYGGERETQYF
TGTGCCAGCAGTTACGGGGGGGAGAGGGAGACCCAGTACTTC
>TRBV4-1|once|TRBJ1-6|.
CASSTLGGTISPLHF
TGCGCCAGCAGTACGCTGGGGGGGACAATTTCACCCCTCCACTTT
>TRBV10-2|.|TRBJ2-5|TRBD2
CASIPIAGKETQYF
TGCGCCAGCATTCCGATAGCGGGGAAAGAGACCCAGTACTTC
>TRBV20-1|.|TRBJ2-1|.
CSARTSGWDNEQFF
TGCAGTGCTAGAACTTCAGGTTGGGACAATGAGCAGTTCTTC
>TRBV28|.|TRBJ2-6|.
CASRGGGQYSGANVLTF
TGTGCCAGCAGGGGAGGCGGACAGTACTCTGGGGCCAACGTCCTGACTTTC
>TRBV6-5|.|TRBJ2-7|.
CASSYTTGSSYEQYF
TGTGCCAGCAGTTACACGACAGGATCCTCCTACGAGCAGTACTTC
>TRBV20-1|few|TRBJ1-1|.
CSASTRTLNTEAFF
TGCAGTGCTAGCACCAGGACTCTGAACACTGAAGCTTTCTTT
>TRBV7-9|few|TRBJ1-2|.
CASSPGGEPIYGYTF
TGTGCCAGCAGCCCGGGCGGGGAGCCTATCTATGGCTACACCTTC
>TRBV27|.|TRBJ2-7|TRBD2
CASSAAGLAAPYEQYF
TGTGCCAGCAGTGCCGCGGGACTAGCGGCACCCTACGAGCAGTACTTC
>TRBV5-1|.|TRBJ2-1|TRBD1
CASSHDPWDRGRNYNEQFF
TGCGCCAGCAGCCATGACCCCTGGGACAGGGGGCGTAACTACAATGAGCAGTTCTTC
>TRBV12-3/TRBV12-4|.|TRBJ1-4|.
CASSSPMRPSNEKLFF
TGTGCCAGCAGTTCCCCGATGAGACCCTCTAATGAAAAACTGTTTTTT
>TRBV7-9|.|TRBJ2-3|TRBD2
CASSPSGVPDTQYF
TGTGCCAGCAGCCCAAGCGGGGTCCCAGATACGCAGTATTTT
>TRBV10-3|.|TRBJ2-7|.
CAISKGMAGKPSSYEQYF
TGTGCCATCAGCAAGGGGATGGCGGGGAAACCAAGCTCCTACGAGCAGTACTTC
>TRBV6-5|.|TRBJ2-5|TRBD2
CASSSTSGVGETQYF
TGTGCCAGCAGTTCGACTAGCGGGGTCGGGGAGACCCAGTACTTC
>TRBV6-1|.|TRBJ2-7|.
CASSGQSRLTGEQYF
TGTGCCAGCAGTGGCCAATCACGATTGACGGGGGAGCAGTACTTC
>TRBV9|.|TRBJ2-5|.
CASSVSAARAQETQYF
TGTGCCAGCAGCGTGTCTGCGGCCAGGGCCCAAGAGACCCAGTACTTC
>TRBV29-1|many|TRBJ2-3|.
CSVRSDTQYF
TGCAGCGTTCGATCAGATACGCAGTATTTT
>TRBV27|.|TRBJ1-2|.
CASSPGVGSDGYTF
TGTGCCAGCAGTCCCGGGGTAGGGTCGGACGGCTACACCTTC
>TRBV12-5|few|TRBJ2-7|TRBD2
CASAFSGRAGYEQYF
TGTGCTAGTGCCTTTAGCGGGAGGGCCGGGTACGAGCAGTACTTC
>TRBV20-1|.|TRBJ2-4|TRBD2
CSASPTFGLAGGVAKNIQYF
TGCAGTGCTAGCCCCACCTTCGGACTAGCGGGGGGAGTAGCCAAAAACATTCAGTACTTC
>TRBV20-1|.|TRBJ2-7|TRBD1
CSAQTGQGYEQYF
TGCAGTGCTCAAACGGGACAGGGCTACGAGCAGTACTTC
>TRBV11-2|few|TRBJ2-1|.
CASSLGTTRQFF
TGTGCCAGCAGCTTAGGGACAACTCGGCAGTTCTTC
>TRBV4-3|few|TRBJ2-7|TRBD1
CASSAHPGQGAQEQYF
TGCGCCAGCAGCGCTCACCCGGGACAGGGGGCGCAGGAGCAGTACTTC
>TRBV6-5|.|TRBJ1-1|TRBD1
CASRPQGSSVNTEAFF
TGTGCCAGCAGACCACAGGGGAGTTCGGTGAACACTGAAGCTTTCTTT
>TRBV28|.|TRBJ2-7|TRBD2
CASSLLAGKVNEQYF
TGTGCCAGCAGCTTACTAGCGGGAAAAGTCAATGAGCAGTACTTC
>TRBV7-9|.|TRBJ2-7|TRBD1
CATTDRGGYEQYF
TGTGCCACCACCGACAGGGGCGGGTACGAGCAGTACTTC
>TRBV7-9|.|TRBJ2-7|TRBD1
CASSLVEGQYEQYF
TGTGCCAGCAGCTTAGTAGAGGGACAGTACGAGCAGTACTTC
>TRBV7-3|.|TRBJ2-3|TRBD2
CASSSGTSGDRTQYF
TGTGCCAGCAGCTCGGGGACTAGCGGGGATCGTACGCAGTATTTT
>TRBV6-1|.|TRBJ2-6|.
CASSVRAGRSSGANVLTF
TGTGCCAGCAGTGTTCGGGCAGGGCGGAGCTCTGGGGCCAACGTCCTGACTTTC
>TRBV7-2|few|TRBJ2-1|.
CASSSSLERFF
TGTGCCAGCAGCTCCAGCTTGGAGCGGTTCTTC
>TRBV10-3|few|TRBJ2-7|TRBD2
CASLGAGAYEQYF
TGTGCCAGTTTGGGAGCGGGGGCCTACGAGCAGTACTTC
>TRBV20-1|.|TRBJ2-3|.
CSARVGSSTDTQYF
TGCAGTGCTAGAGTCGGGTCGAGCACAGATACGCAGTATTTT
>TRBV2|.|TRBJ2-1|TRBD2
CASSEAGGYNEQFF
TGTGCCAGCAGTGAAGCGGGAGGGTACAATGAGCAGTTCTTC
>TRBV7-2|.|TRBJ2-5|TRBD2
CASSSLAGEVQYF
TGTGCCAGCAGCTCCCTAGCGGGAGAGGTGCAGTACTTC
>TRBV7-3|once|TRBJ2-2|.
CASSSRQGITGELFF
TGTGCCAGCAGCTCCCGCCAGGGGATAACCGGGGAGCTGTTTTTT
>TRBV11-2|.|TRBJ1-2|.
CASSPRPGQGSYGYTF
TGTGCCAGCAGCCCTCGTCCAGGGCAGGGGTCCTATGGCTACACCTTC
>TRBV6-2/TRBV6-3|many|TRBJ2-7|.
CASSYFGNGYEQYF
TGTGCCAGCAGTTACTTCGGGAACGGCTACGAGCAGTACTTC
>TRBV3-1|.|TRBJ2-3|.
CASSTPREADTQYF
TGTGCCAGCAGTACCCCGAGGGAGGCAGATACGCAGTATTTT
>TRBV7-9|.|TRBJ2-1|TRBD1
CASSFLRDSNNEQFF
TGTGCCAGCAGCTTCCTCCGGGACAGTAACAATGAGCAGTTCTTC
>TRBV7-6|few|TRBJ1-1|.
CASSAQENTEAFF
TGTGCCAGCAGCGCCCAGGAGAACACTGAAGCTTTCTTT
>TRBV6-1|.|TRBJ2-3|TRBD1
CAGSGLATGGTDTQYF
TGTGCCGGCAGTGGTTTAGCGACAGGGGGTACAGATACGCAGTATTTT
>TRBV11-2|.|TRBJ2-5|TRBD2
CASSLVASGGAVETQYF
TGTGCCAGCAGCTTAGTGGCTAGCGGGGGGGCCGTGGAGACCCAGTACTTC
>TRBV7-6|.|TRBJ2-5|.
CASSRDLQGTQYF
TGTGCCAGCAGCCGGGACTTGCAAGGAACCCAGTACTTC
>TRBV3-1|few|TRBJ2-7|TRBD1
CASSQPGQGAFDQYF
TGTGCCAGCAGCCAACCGGGACAGGGGGCATTCGATCAGTACTTC
>TRBV6-2/TRBV6-3|.|TRBJ2-5|.
CASSSAGPFRETQYF
TGTGCCAGCAGTTCGGCAGGGCCGTTTAGGGAGACCCAGTACTTC
>TRBV20-1|.|TRBJ2-7|TRBD1
CSAPRTGEFYNEQYF
TGCAGTGCTCCCCGGACAGGGGAATTCTACAATGAGCAGTACTTC
>TRBV12-3/TRBV12-4|many|TRBJ2-3|.
CASSSPAVPNTQYF
TGTGCCAGCAGCTCCCCCGCGGTGCCCAATACGCAGTATTTT
>TRBV5-1|many|TRBJ2-5|.
CASSFSGSGETQYF
TGCGCCAGCAGCTTTTCGGGATCGGGGGAGACCCAGTACTTC
>TRBV5-8|.|TRBJ1-1|TRBD1
CASSLQGAGDTEAFF
TGTGCCAGCAGCCTACAGGGGGCCGGTGACACTGAAGCTTTCTTT
>TRBV7-6|few|TRBJ2-7|.
CASSSAEGGPYEQYF
TGTGCCAGCAGCTCCGCCGAGGGGGGGCCCTACGAGCAGTACTTC
>TRBV2|.|TRBJ2-5|.
CASSPPVARGETQYF
TGTGCCAGCAGTCCCCCAGTAGCCCGAGGGGAGACCCAGTACTTC